This paragraph covers one T cell receptor beta chain sequence. These data are taken from a study of graft-versus-host responses after intestinal transplantation. Across the study: In this cohort, recipients had multivisceral, liver-intestinal, or isolated intestinal transplants. For approximately three years after anti-thymocyte globulin induction, all recipients took tacrolimus and steroids.

Plates contained approximately 200,000 CFSE-labeled responder cells and approximately 200,000 irradiated, violet-dye-labeled stimulator cells. The V segment lost 2 bases and the J segment 8 bases; nucleotides outside the gene matches: 9. The CDR3 has 15 residues. Germline loops: CDR1 SGHRS, CDR2 YFSETQ. TCRdb keeps only in-frame clones here, not all; method: immunoSEQ multiplex PCR. The table shows about 9,700 clones, with roughly 38% occurring only once. Study observations and caveats: Peak GvH clone levels in circulation were associated with early post-transplant HvG declines. Some patients had graft-donor T cell macrochimerism, and their allografts showed high graft-versus-host to host-versus-graft clonal ratios.

This receptor was identified in a human patient who received an intestinal transplant. Material: alloreactive CD8+ T cells from a mixed lymphocyte reaction culture, obtained before intestinal transplant. Subset denoted: CFSE-low proliferating T cells sorted from roughly six-day pre-transplant mixed lymphocyte reaction (GvH or HvG direction). The chain has TRBV5-1 and TRBJ2-5, with 10 positions matching TRBD2. The CDR3 DNA reads TGCGCCAGCAGCTTTCGTAGCGGGGGGAAGAGAACCCAGTACTTC. Translating it yields CASSFRSGGKRTQYF.